This entry lists 17 T cell receptor beta chains sequenced from one sample in a study of T-cell reconstitution after alpha-beta-depleted transplantation in children. Preparation of the TCRbeta library was carried out with unique molecular identifiers. TCRdb fed the PCR reads into MiXCR, producing one record per CDR3 protein. The sample lists 200,000 to 250,000 distinct CDR3 sequences; approximately 11% were seen once. Source: PBMCs, taken before TCRalphabeta/CD19-depleted stem cell transplant. Receptors were obtained from a child younger than two with acute myeloid leukemia, due to receive a stem cell transplant.

This clonotype was seen repeatedly, ten times or more. The gene calls are TRBV5-1 and TRBJ2-1; the D gene is possibly TRBD2 (7 bases). Germline CDR1 and CDR2: SGHRS and YFSETQ. This CDR3 is built from 16 residues. Trimming removed 4 bases at V and 3 bases at J, with 17 bases between. Written as DNA, the CDR3 is TGCGCCAGCAGCCCCGTGGGGGGGGCCCTCTACAATGAGCAGTTCTTC. This encodes CASSPVGGALYNEQFF.

The chain couples TRBV20-1 to TRBJ2-3, with D maybe TRBD2 (5 bases). Germline CDR1 reads DFQATT; CDR2 reads SNEGSKA (reference sequence). CDR3 length: 13 amino acids. Here the CDR3 reads CSLVGEGTDTQYF. CDR3 in DNA: TGCAGCTTAGTGGGAGAGGGAACAGATACGCAGTATTTT.

This clonotype came up many times. The rearrangement joins TRBV12-3 or TRBV12-4 to TRBJ2-3; TRBD2 matches at 7 bases. The CDR3 runs to 14 residues. V dropped 3 bases and J dropped 5; count of bases not matched to a gene: 5. CDR3 nucleotides: TGTGCCAGCAGTTTTTGGGGACTAAGAGATACGCAGTATTTT. This gives the protein CASSFWGLRDTQYF.

Comment on this clonotype: A junction end diverges from the germline sequence, so it may reflect a read error. The genes are TRBV30 and TRBJ1-2, with a weak D call TRBD1 (5 bases). Germline CDR1 reads GTSNPN; CDR2 reads SVGIG (reference sequence). The CDR3 loop spans 12 amino acids. CDR3 DNA: TGTGCCCGGAGCCTGACAGTCCGGGGCTACACCTTC. Translated: CARSLTVRGYTF.

The chain is built from TRBV6-1 and TRBJ1-3; D remains unclear. Trimming removed 1 base at V and 0 bases at J, with 7 bases between. Germline V gene sequence: CDR1 MNHNS, CDR2 SASEGT. The CDR3 contains 15 residues. The CDR3 sequence is CASSEGGNSGNTIYF. In DNA, the CDR3 is TGTGCCAGCAGTGAAGGGGGTAACTCTGGAAACACCATATATTTT.

This clonotype was counted ten times or more. The rearrangement links TRBV12-3 or TRBV12-4 to TRBJ2-2; D is unresolved. The CDR3 length is 16 residues. Trimming cost V 3 bases and J 8 bases, with 19 bases left between them. CDR3 amino acids: CASSLGSSRPPGELFF. CDR3 nucleotides: TGTGCCAGCAGTTTGGGGTCTTCGAGGCCACCTGGGGAGCTGTTTTTT.

This clonotype was counted ten times or more. V gene TRBV12-3 or TRBV12-4 combines with J gene TRBJ1-2; 8 bases map to TRBD1. The length of the CDR3 is 15 residues. V shed 6 bases, J shed 4 bases, and the junction held 10 bases outside the gene matches. CDR3 residues: CASSHGGQAPYGYTF. CDR3 DNA sequence: TGTGCCAGCAGCCATGGGGGACAGGCGCCCTATGGCTACACCTTC.

In this sample, this clonotype turned up many times. The chain is built from TRBV5-1 and TRBJ1-4; D is unclear. The germline CDR1 and CDR2 sequences are SGHRS and YFSETQ. The length of the CDR3 is 15 residues. Trimming pared 4 bases from V and 0 bases from J, leaving 10 bases between. Here the CDR3 reads CASSLHKATNEKLFF. The CDR3, as DNA: TGCGCCAGCAGCCTACACAAAGCAACTAATGAAAAACTGTTTTTT.

This clonotype appeared many times. This sequence joins TRBV7-2 and TRBJ2-5; D is unclear. The CDR3 is made up of 12 amino acids. Germline CDR1 is SGHTA and CDR2 is FQGNSA. Trimming removed 0 bases from V and 4 bases from J, with 3 bases in between. CDR3 in amino acids: CASSLAPETQYF. The CDR3 nucleotides are TGTGCCAGCAGCTTAGCGCCAGAGACCCAGTACTTC.

This clonotype appeared many times. The chain combines TRBV5-1 with TRBJ2-5; perhaps TRBD1 as D (7 bases). V gave up 6 bases and J gave up 6 bases, with 21 bases separating them. From germline, CDR1 is SGHRS and CDR2 YFSETQ. This CDR3 contains 15 residues. This CDR3 is CASKEVAGGTKTQYF. DNA of the CDR3: TGCGCCAGCAAGGAGGTGGCAGGGGGGACGAAGACCCAGTACTTC.

The V call is TRBV6-2 or TRBV6-3, the J call TRBJ2-3; 7 bases agree with TRBD2. Germline V lookup: CDR1 MNHEY, CDR2 SVGEGT. CDR3 length equals 13 residues. J was trimmed by 3 bases and V by 6 bases; bases with no gene match: 3. This CDR3 is CASRGSGTDTQYF. Here the CDR3 DNA reads TGTGCCAGCAGGGGTAGCGGGACAGATACGCAGTATTTT.

In this sample, this clonotype turned up many times. The J gene is TRBJ2-6, the V gene TRBV5-1; a possible D gene is TRBD2 (6 bases). Germline V gene lookup returns CDR1 SGHRS and CDR2 YFSETQ. This CDR3 contains 16 residues. V was cut by 0 bases and J by 4 bases, with 11 bases left in between. The CDR3 DNA is TGCGCCAGCAGCTTGGATTTAGCGGCCGGGGCCAACGTCCTGACTTTC. It yields the protein CASSLDLAAGANVLTF.

The V gene is TRBV7-3, the J gene TRBJ2-3; tentative D call: TRBD2 (5 bases). The germline V gene has CDR1 SGHTA and CDR2 FQGTGA. The CDR3 length is 16 residues. Trimming removed 1 base at V and 1 base at J, with 12 bases between. For the CDR3, the DNA is TGTGCCAGCAGCTTAAAGGTGGGCGGGCGCACAGATACGCAGTATTTT. Its protein is CASSLKVGGRTDTQYF.

This clonotype has ten or more counts. The CDR3 region is CASRQANYGYTF. The CDR3 DNA sequence: TGTGCCAGCCGACAGGCTAACTATGGCTACACCTTC. The gene calls are TRBV2 and TRBJ1-2; tentative D call: TRBD1 (6 bases). The CDR3 totals 12 residues. Germline V gene data show CDR1 as SNHLY and CDR2 as FYNNEI. V lost 8 bases to trimming and J lost 0 bases, with 7 bases between them.

This clonotype was counted many times. The chain carries TRBV7-6 and TRBJ2-3, with D perhaps TRBD2 (6 bases). Trimming removed 2 bases from V and 3 bases from J, with 12 bases in between. The CDR3 is 15 amino acids. Germline lookup yields CDR1 SGHVS and CDR2 FNYEAQ. The DNA for the CDR3 is TGTGCCAGCAGCTTAACGGGAGTATTTACAGATACGCAGTATTTT. As protein: CASSLTGVFTDTQYF.

This clonotype was picked up many times. The J gene is TRBJ2-1, the V gene TRBV14; D is uncertain. CDR3 length: 13 amino acids. V lost 0 bases to trimming and J lost 0 bases, with 0 bases between them. CDR1 is SGHDN, CDR2 FVKESK, per germline. CDR3 nucleotide sequence: TGTGCCAGCAGCCAAGACTCCTACAATGAGCAGTTCTTC. It encodes CASSQDSYNEQFF.

Many counts were recorded for this clonotype. The chain links TRBV11-2 to TRBJ1-5; D remains unclear. Germline-derived CDR1 and CDR2 are SGHAT and FQNNGV. The CDR3 spans 17 residues. V was pared by 0 bases and J by 7 bases, with 19 bases between. CDR3 DNA sequence: TGTGCCAGCAGCTTAGATGGGGTGGCCGTCCGCTCGCAGCCCCAGCATTTT. Its protein is CASSLDGVAVRSQPQHF. The entire variable domain, with the rest obtained from reference TRBV11-2 and TRBJ1-5, is as follows: EAGVAQSPRYKIIEKRQSVAFWCNPISGHATLYWYQQILGQGPKLLIQFQNNGVVDDSQLPKDRFSAERLKGVDSTLKIQPAKLEDSAVYLCASSLDGVAVRSQPQHFGDGTRLSIL.